The T cell receptor (beta chain) described here comes from a study of T cells in Graves' hyperthyroidism and ophthalmopathy. This CDR3 has 16 residues. Germline V gene lookup returns CDR1 SGHAT and CDR2 FQDESV (reference sequence). The junction had 5 bases not matched to a gene; V was cut back by 5 bases and J by 2 bases. This clonotype was detected a few times. Regions amplified from RNA transcripts were the TCR beta CDR3 regions. The primer set for the first-round RT-PCR of the TCR CDR3 was HTBI. TCRdb fed the multiplex PCR reads into MiXCR, producing one record per CDR3 protein. The sample lists about 380,000 distinct CDR3 sequences; less than 15% were seen once.

The chain carries TRBV11-1 and TRBJ2-5; 13 bases agree with TRBD2. Input material: blood. This TCR was recovered from a young man with Graves' hyperthyroidism that later progressed to Graves' ophthalmopathy. The CDR3 bases are TGTGCCAGCAGCCCGACTAGCGGGGGGCAACAAGAGACCCAGTACTTC. This sequence encodes CASSPTSGGQQETQYF.